This TCR beta chain was recovered during a study of cytomegalovirus exposure and HLA in healthy donors. Findings and limits, study-wide: According to the study, 160 or so TCR beta chains were cytomegalovirus-associated. Reported performance of the classifier showed diagnosis of cytomegalovirus status with high specificity and sensitivity.

Clones were read by immunoSEQ multiplex PCR, and TCRdb kept only the in-frame ones, dropping some. Here the sample spans under 130,000 clones, about 88% being singletons. With regard to this clone: Its antigen is unknown.

The CDR3 extends over 15 amino acids. With 3 bases removed from V and 1 base from J, the gap between germline ends came to 13 bases. CDR1 is LNHDA and CDR2 is SQIVND in the germline V gene (reference sequence). The sequence was collected from a woman aged 18-29 years in good health and CMV-seropositive. Sequencing was done on a sample of PBMCs. This chain connects TRBV19 to TRBJ2-7, with D perhaps TRBD1 (6 bases). The CDR3 sequence is CASSIEQGGSYEQYF. CDR3 nucleotides: TGTGCCAGTAGTATCGAACAGGGCGGATCCTACGAGCAGTACTTC.